The text below deals with one T cell receptor (beta chain). Some clones are missing from TCRdb's copy, which holds only in-frame ones; the method was immunoSEQ multiplex PCR. The data contain 71,000 or so clones, around 86% of them singletons. This sample was included in a study of OX40 agonist ivuxolimab in advanced cancers. About the research overall: Patients were given ivuxolimab, an antibody that agonizes OX40 (CD134). Dose-escalation patients were diagnosed with hepatocellular carcinoma, melanoma, renal cell cancer or head and neck cancer.

This CDR3 has 12 residues. CDR1 and CDR2 from the germline V gene are SQVTM and ANQGSEA. The specimen comprised CD4+ or CD8+ T cells sorted from blood, sampled in a trial of the OX40 agonist ivuxolimab. The TCR comes from an adult with an advanced solid tumor such as melanoma, head and neck, liver or kidney cancer. The V call is TRBV29-1, the J call TRBJ2-7, with TRBD1 identical over 9 bases. For the CDR3, the DNA is TGCACCGTGAGTGGACAGGGGAACGAGCAGTACTTC. As protein: CTVSGQGNEQYF.